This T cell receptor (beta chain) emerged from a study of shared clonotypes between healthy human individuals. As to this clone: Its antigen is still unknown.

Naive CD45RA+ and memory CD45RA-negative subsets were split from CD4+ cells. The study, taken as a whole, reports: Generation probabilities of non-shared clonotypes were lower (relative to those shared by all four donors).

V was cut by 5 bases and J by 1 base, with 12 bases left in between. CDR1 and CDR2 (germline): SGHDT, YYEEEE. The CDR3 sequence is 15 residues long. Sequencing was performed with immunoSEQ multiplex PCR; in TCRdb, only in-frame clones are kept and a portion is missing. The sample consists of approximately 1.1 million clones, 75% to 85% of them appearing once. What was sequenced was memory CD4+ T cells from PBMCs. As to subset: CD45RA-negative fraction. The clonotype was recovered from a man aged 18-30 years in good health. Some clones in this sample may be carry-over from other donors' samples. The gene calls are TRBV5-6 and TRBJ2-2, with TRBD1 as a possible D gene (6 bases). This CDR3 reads CASRRTGRNTGELFF. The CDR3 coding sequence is TGTGCCAGCAGGCGAACAGGGCGGAACACCGGGGAGCTGTTTTTT.